The clone carrying this T cell receptor beta chain was observed at least ten times. The data derive from a study of T cell repertoires in cytomegalovirus infection. V lost 5 bases, J lost 1 base, and 5 bases stayed unmatched. Per germline, CDR1 SGHTA and CDR2 FQGTGA. The CDR3 is made up of 15 amino acids. Each CDR3 protein is one row after TCRdb ran MiXCR on the reads. The data contain 560,000 or so distinct CDR3 sequences, approximately 15% of them singletons. The clonotype originates from a human donor in good health (CMV status not recorded). Some clones in this sample may be carry-over from other donors' samples. This chain connects TRBV7-3 to TRBJ2-3; 8 bases match TRBD2. Sample: CD8+ T cells from PBMCs. The CDR3 protein is CASSLQTSGTDTQYF. Here the CDR3 DNA reads TGTGCCAGCAGCCTCCAGACTAGCGGCACAGATACGCAGTATTTT.